Each of the 27 T cell receptor beta chains below was sequenced from the same sample in a study of liver allograft versus peripheral blood T cells. For the study at large: T cell receptor repertoires in transplanted livers were compared with those in recipients' peripheral blood.

TCRdb used MiXCR to reprocess the reads, holding one entry per CDR3 protein. The top ten clones hold about 2% of a sample with thousands of distinct CDR3 sequences, approximately 16% of them seen once. The receptors derive from a human patient who had a liver transplant. The T cells may come from the graft donor.

This clonotype is classed as medium-sized. CDR3 nucleotide sequence: TGTGCCAGTAGTCCTCTCCCCAAGTTCTCCTATAATTCACCCCTCCACTTT. It translates to CASSPLPKFSYNSPLHF. The chain is built from TRBV19 and TRBJ1-6; D unclear. CDR3 size: 17 residues. The V gene's germline CDR1 is LNHDA and CDR2 SQIVND (reference sequence). V was cut by 5 bases and J by 0 bases, with 14 bases left in between.

This clonotype is medium-sized in the sample. The CDR3 protein is CATSRKAGTDNEQFF. The CDR3, as DNA: TGTGCCACATCTCGGAAAGCGGGGACTGACAATGAGCAGTTCTTC. V and J are TRBV10-3 and TRBJ2-1; TRBD2 aligns across 7 bases. With V trimmed by 10 bases and J by 5 bases, 14 bases remained unmatched. Germline V CDR1 and CDR2: ENHRY, SYGVKD. The CDR3 is 15 residues long.

This clonotype is medium-sized (0.01 to 0.1%) by share. The V call is TRBV15, the J call TRBJ1-1, with D tentatively TRBD1 (6 bases). CDR3 length: 14 residues. Germline CDR1 LNHNV, CDR2 YYDKDF (reference sequence). Between the trimmed V and J ends, which lost 3 bases and 3 bases, there was a span of 11 bases. The CDR3 DNA sequence: TGTGCCACCAGCAGTAGGACAGTCGACACTGAAGCTTTCTTT. This encodes CATSSRTVDTEAFF.

This clonotype occurred many times. V gene TRBV6-5 combines with J gene TRBJ1-2; 12 bases fit TRBD1. This CDR3 comprises 14 residues. Trimming cost V 4 bases and J 6 bases; bases outside gene matches: 3. Germline V gives CDR1 MNHEY, CDR2 SVGAGI. CDR3 protein: CASSWDRGRDGYTF. The CDR3 bases are TGTGCCAGCAGTTGGGACAGGGGGCGCGATGGCTACACCTTC.

Note on this clonotype: Possible read error: a much larger clone is one base away. The chain uses TRBV19 and TRBJ1-1, with unresolved D. The CDR3 length is 16 residues. V was cut by 9 bases and J by 4 bases, with 24 bases left in between. Germline loops: CDR1 LNHDA, CDR2 SQIVND (reference sequence). The CDR3: CASSSLKTGLSTEAFF. CDR3 nucleotides: TGTGCCAGCTCCTCTCTTAAAACTGGGCTGAGCACTGAAGCTTTCTTT.

The V call is TRBV3-1, the J call TRBJ1-2; D possibly corresponds to TRBD1 (5 bases). CDR1 LGHDT and CDR2 YNNKEL come from the germline V gene (reference sequence). V was clipped by 4 bases and J by 6 bases, with 9 bases between them. The CDR3 extends over 12 amino acids. This chain's CDR3 is CASSRLGHGYTF. CDR3 nucleotide sequence: TGTGCCAGCAGCCGGTTGGGGCATGGCTACACCTTC.

By frequency in the sample, this clonotype is medium-sized (0.01 to 0.1%). The chain employs TRBV6-6 and TRBJ1-2; 9 bases align to TRBD1. CDR1 MNHNY and CDR2 SVGAGI come from the germline V gene (reference sequence). V shed 0 bases, J shed 6 bases, and the junction held 8 bases outside the gene matches. The CDR3 covers 16 residues. The CDR3 sequence: CASSYSSGTGLNGYTF. CDR3 DNA sequence: TGTGCCAGCAGTTACTCATCCGGGACAGGGTTAAATGGCTACACCTTC.

The chain links TRBV5-1 to TRBJ1-2; D gene ambiguous. CDR1 SGHRS and CDR2 YFSETQ come from the germline V gene. The CDR3 sequence is 15 residues long. Trimming pared 4 bases from V and 4 bases from J, leaving 17 bases between. CDR3 bases: TGCGCCAGCAGCCCATTCCGAGAGGGAGGCTATGGCTACACCTTC. Protein sequence: CASSPFREGGYGYTF.

By sample fraction, this clonotype is medium-sized. The chain's CDR3 is CASSRRGNEGYTF. The CDR3 DNA reads as TGTGCCAGCAGCCGGCGAGGGAATGAAGGCTACACCTTC. The gene calls are TRBV7-9 and TRBJ1-2; D not certain. The CDR3 covers 13 residues. Germline CDR1 reads SEHNR; CDR2 reads FQNEAQ (reference sequence). Trimming left V 5 bases short and J 8 bases short, with 15 bases between.

This clonotype was recorded many times. The chain links TRBV7-9 to TRBJ2-7; possible D gene TRBD2, 6 bases. Trimming stripped 5 bases from V and 1 base from J, with 15 bases between. CDR3 size: 15 residues. CDR1 is SEHNR and CDR2 is FQNEAQ in the germline V gene (reference sequence). CDR3 coding DNA: TGTGCCAGCAGCCCCCCGGGACTCCCTTCCTACGAGCAGTACTTC. Translating gives CASSPPGLPSYEQYF. The full variable domain, its missing parts supplied by reference TRBV7-9 and TRBJ2-7, is DTGVSQNPRHKITKRGQNVTFRCDPISEHNRLYWYRQTLGQGPEFLTYFQNEAQLEKSRLLSDRFSAERPKGSFSTLEIQRTEQGDSAMYLCASSPPGLPSYEQYFGPGTRLTVT.

This clonotype counts as medium-sized (0.01 to 0.1%). The rearrangement uses TRBV7-9 and TRBJ1-1; D unresolved. Germline CDR1 and CDR2: SEHNR and FQNEAQ (reference sequence). V was pared by 3 bases and J by 5 bases, with 16 bases between. CDR3 length: 15 amino acids. The CDR3 reads CASSFTGIRWTEAFF. The CDR3 DNA follows: TGTGCCAGCAGCTTTACGGGGATTCGGTGGACTGAAGCTTTCTTT.

By frequency in the sample, this clonotype is medium-sized. The chain links TRBV29-1 to TRBJ1-2; D gene uncertain. V dropped 6 bases and J dropped 5 bases, with 10 bases sitting between them. CDR3 length equals 11 residues. CDR1 is SQVTM and CDR2 is ANQGSEA in the germline V gene. The CDR3 spells CSVETAYGYTF. The CDR3 DNA reads as TGCAGCGTGGAAACAGCATATGGCTACACCTTC.

By frequency in the sample, this clonotype is medium-sized. This chain joins TRBV5-6 and TRBJ1-2, with unresolved D. V was trimmed by 0 bases and J by 10 bases, leaving 13 bases between them. There are 13 residues in the CDR3. Germline loops: CDR1 SGHDT, CDR2 YYEEEE. CDR3 bases: TGTGCCAGCAGCTTGGCGGGCCGGGAGGTCTACACCTTC. It codes for CASSLAGREVYTF.

The CDR3 region has the DNA TGTGCCAGCAGTGGGGGGGGCGCCTCCTACGAGCAGTACTTC. This sequence encodes CASSGGGASYEQYF. V gene TRBV25-1 combines with J gene TRBJ2-7; possible D gene TRBD2, 7 bases. The CDR3 has 14 amino acids. Trimming took 4 bases from V and 0 from J, leaving 10 bases between them. CDR1 is MGHDK and CDR2 is SYGVNS in the germline V gene.

Ten or more counts support this clonotype. The rearrangement uses TRBV5-4 and TRBJ1-1, with unresolved D. V was trimmed by 3 bases and J by 1 base, leaving 10 bases between them. This CDR3 comprises 14 residues. Germline loops: CDR1 SGHNT, CDR2 YYREEE (reference sequence). The DNA of the CDR3 is TGTGCCAGCAGCTCCGGCGGAGGGAACACTGAAGCTTTCTTT. Its translation: CASSSGGGNTEAFF.

V usage is TRBV20-1 and J usage is TRBJ2-2; 10 bases map to TRBD2. In germline, CDR1 is DFQATT, CDR2 SNEGSKA (reference sequence). The CDR3 loop spans 15 amino acids. V shed 5 bases, J shed 6 bases, and the junction held 9 bases outside the gene matches. CDR3 sequence (DNA): TGCAGTGCTCCCAGCGGGGGGGCATTCGCCGGGGAGCTGTTTTTT. Amino acid sequence: CSAPSGGAFAGELFF.

In regard to this clonotype: Possible read error: a much larger clone is one base away. V usage is TRBV5-6 and J usage is TRBJ1-4; TRBD1 might be the D (5 bases). CDR1 and CDR2 (germline): SGHDT, YYEEEE. V gave up 0 bases and J gave up 3 bases, with 6 bases separating them. The CDR3 length is 14 residues. CDR3 in DNA: TGTGCCAGCAGCTTGGGACAGCCTAATGAAAAACTGTTTTTT. The encoded protein is CASSLGQPNEKLFF.

In its sample, this clonotype is medium-sized. This chain connects TRBV6-1 to TRBJ1-2; TRBD1 matches at 7 bases. V lost 3 bases, J lost 6 bases, and 7 bases stayed unmatched. The CDR3 length is 14 residues. Germline V gene sequence: CDR1 MNHNS, CDR2 SASEGT. This CDR3 reads CASSDRDRVHGYTF. CDR3 coding DNA: TGTGCCAGCAGTGACCGAGACAGGGTGCATGGCTACACCTTC.

In its sample, this clonotype was seen a few times. J is TRBJ1-1 and V is TRBV6-5; D gene ambiguous. V was trimmed by 6 bases and J by 4 bases, leaving 15 bases between them. From germline, CDR1 is MNHEY and CDR2 SVGAGI. This CDR3 spans 14 amino acids. CDR3 sequence (DNA): TGTGCCAGCAGGGACGATCGGGTCGGCACTGAAGCTTTCTTT. It is translated as CASRDDRVGTEAFF.

About this clonotype itself: The germline gene is not matched at one end of the junction; a read error may be the cause. This sequence joins TRBV7-9 and TRBJ1-1; TRBD1 might be the D (5 bases). The CDR3 has 14 residues. Germline V gene sequence: CDR1 SEHNR, CDR2 FQNEAQ (reference sequence). DNA of the CDR3: TGTGCCAGCAGCTTAGCTGGGGGTGACACTGAATCTTTCTTT. Translating gives CASSLAGGDTESFF.

The table lists this clonotype with many counts. The genes are TRBV18 and TRBJ1-1, with 8 bases fitting TRBD1. The J segment lost 5 bases and the V segment lost 4 bases, leaving 9 bases of the junction unmatched. This CDR3 comprises 15 residues. CDR1 is KGHSH, CDR2 LQKENI, per germline. This chain's CDR3 is CASSQAGGWNTEAFF. CDR3 nucleotide sequence: TGTGCCAGCTCACAGGCAGGGGGCTGGAATACTGAAGCTTTCTTT. Looking up the rest from reference TRBV18 and TRBJ1-1 gives the full variable domain: NAGVMQNPRHLVRRRGQEARLRCSPMKGHSHVYWYRQLPEEGLKFMVYLQKENIIDESGMPKERFSAEFPKEGPSILRIQQVVRGDSAAYFCASSQAGGWNTEAFFGQGTRLTVV.

This clonotype is medium-sized (0.01 to 0.1%) by share. CDR3 in DNA: TGTGCCAGCAGCCCCCAGCAACGGGGAAAACTGTTTTTT. It yields the protein CASSPQQRGKLFF. The chain uses TRBV5-6 and TRBJ1-4; D is uncertain. The length of the CDR3 is 13 residues. V gave up 4 bases and J gave up 10 bases, with 14 bases separating them. Germline V gene lookup returns CDR1 SGHDT and CDR2 YYEEEE.

This clonotype is medium-sized (0.01 to 0.1%). The chain is built from TRBV6-5 and TRBJ1-2; the match to TRBD1 covers 9 bases. The CDR3 spans 15 residues. Germline V CDR1 and CDR2: MNHEY, SVGAGI. V was pared by 5 bases and J by 5 bases, with 9 bases of the junction left unmatched. The CDR3 DNA is TGTGCCAGCAGTCCACCGGGACAGGGAAAATATGGCTACACCTTC. The encoded protein is CASSPPGQGKYGYTF.

By share, this clonotype counts as medium-sized (0.01 to 0.1%). The CDR3 reads CSAGQSPYEQYF. The CDR3, as DNA: TGCAGCGCTGGACAGTCTCCCTACGAGCAGTACTTC. The chain couples TRBV29-1 to TRBJ2-7; maybe TRBD1 (6 bases). Trimming shortened V by 7 bases and J by 2 bases, and 12 bases separated the two germline ends. The CDR3 contains 12 residues. CDR1 and CDR2 (germline): SQVTM, ANQGSEA.

This clonotype is categorized as medium-sized. The chain employs TRBV15 and TRBJ1-1; D call uncertain. There are 12 residues in the CDR3. Germline CDR1 reads LNHNV; CDR2 reads YYDKDF (reference sequence). The V end lost 1 base, the J end lost 7 bases, and 7 bases lay between the germline ends. The CDR3 DNA reads TGTGCCACCAGCAGAGCCGGGGATGAAGCTTTCTTT. Protein: CATSRAGDEAFF.

This clonotype came up many times. The CDR3 DNA reads TGTGCCATCAGTTTAGCGGGGAGCACAGATACGCAGTATTTT. Its protein product is CAISLAGSTDTQYF. V and J are TRBV10-3 and TRBJ2-3, with 8 positions matching TRBD2. The CDR3 consists of 14 residues. The V gene end was trimmed by 5 bases and the J gene end by 0 bases; junction bases not matched to a gene: 1. Per germline, CDR1 ENHRY and CDR2 SYGVKD.

This clonotype is medium-sized. The J gene is TRBJ1-2, the V gene TRBV10-3; D might be TRBD1 (5 bases). Germline V CDR1 and CDR2: ENHRY, SYGVKD. The CDR3 consists of 13 residues. The V gene lost 2 bases and the J gene lost 8 bases, with 12 bases spanning the gap. CDR3 sequence reads: CAISEGQGSGYTF. In nucleotides, the CDR3 is TGTGCCATCAGTGAGGGGCAGGGATCAGGCTACACCTTC.